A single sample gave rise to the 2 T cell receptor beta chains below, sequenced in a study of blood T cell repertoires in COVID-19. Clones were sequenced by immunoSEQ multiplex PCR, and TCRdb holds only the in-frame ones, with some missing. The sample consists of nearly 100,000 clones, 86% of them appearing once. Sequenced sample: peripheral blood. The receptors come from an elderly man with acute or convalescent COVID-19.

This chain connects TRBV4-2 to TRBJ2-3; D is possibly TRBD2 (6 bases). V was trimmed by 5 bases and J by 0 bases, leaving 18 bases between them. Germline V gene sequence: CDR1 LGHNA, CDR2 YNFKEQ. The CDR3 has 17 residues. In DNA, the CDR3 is TGTGCCAGCAGCTTTATTAAACGGAGGGAGAGCACAGATACGCAGTATTTT. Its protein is CASSFIKRRESTDTQYF.

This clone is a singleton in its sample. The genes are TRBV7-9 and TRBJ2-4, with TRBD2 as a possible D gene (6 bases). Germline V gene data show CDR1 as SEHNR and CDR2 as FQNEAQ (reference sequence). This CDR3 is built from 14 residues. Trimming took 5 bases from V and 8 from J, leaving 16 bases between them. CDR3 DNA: TGTGCCAGCAGCCTGGTAGGCGGGGTCGACATTCAGTACTTC. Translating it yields CASSLVGGVDIQYF.